Included here is one T cell receptor (beta chain) sequence, with context. Its antigen remains unidentified. No per-base quality is available; no much larger clone lies one base away. The cohort consisted of 650 to 700 healthy bone marrow donors. At the time of sampling, every cohort member was nominally healthy, though immune exposures that went unrecorded were likely present. The donor tested CMV seronegative, placing the donor among the roughly 340 seronegative members of the cohort. Each donor provided a peripheral blood sample, and peripheral blood mononuclear cells were used for TCR beta sequencing. Genomic DNA was extracted from the blood cell samples with the Qiagen DNeasy Blood Extraction Kit. This entry is derived from a study of cytomegalovirus exposure and HLA in healthy donors (TCRdb year 2017). For the wider study: According to an earlier analysis of several hundred of the donors, some 170 million T cells yielded 120 million or so unique TCR beta sequences and 276 Gb of sequence data. Approximately 310 gigabases of sequencing data and roughly 90 million unique TCR sequences were included in an early release covering about 620 HLA-typed donors. Of the roughly 410 genotyped donors, roughly 80% were placed in the genetic ancestry cluster associated with self-reported Caucasian donors. The aim of the study was to test whether cataloging public T cell receptors could identify signatures of past pathogen exposure. The study profiled the T cell repertoires of some 610 subjects by immunosequencing and related them to cytomegalovirus serostatus. Along with the approximately 700-subject first cohort, a separate validation cohort of about 110 different subjects was used. High-throughput TCR immunosequencing, statistical association of individual TCRs with disease status, and machine learning were combined to predict cytomegalovirus infection status. A later analysis re-examined previously published TCR beta repertoires from just over 650 donors and added high-resolution HLA genotyping to investigate patterns of TCR occurrence. The later analysis used no new phenotypic data to find candidate immune exposures, relying instead on TCR beta sequences and their occurrence across donors. An earlier analysis of fewer than 700 of the donors applied high-throughput TCR beta sequencing to assess whether each TCR beta V gene segment acted as functional or pseudogenic. Alongside the repertoire data, information on donor age, sex, ethnicity and CMV serostatus was compiled. In a later genetic analysis, genome-wide SNP genotypes for about three fifths of the roughly 670 donors were used, and that subset was treated as a discovery cohort. Every repertoire in the discovery cohort had been generated on one and the same sequencing platform. HLA typing covered class I and class II loci at four-digit resolution. Typing coverage differed by locus: A, B, C, DRB1 and DQB1 were typed in roughly 620-630 donors, DQA1 in approximately 520, DPA1 in 600 to 610, and DPB1 in just under 490. Four to six DR-DQ haplotypes were handled as single units for association and clustering because linkage in the cohort was strong. Among 300 to 500 genotyped donors of the cohort, an average of approximately 240,000 unique TCR beta nucleotide sequences was sequenced per donor, of which roughly 18% were non-productive. The study at large found these results: Several of the top co-occurrence clusters appeared to be linked to parvovirus B19, influenza, CMV and Epstein-Barr virus, according to a later analysis. A further reported finding was that TCR beta sequences accurately predicted the HLA-A and HLA-B alleles for most subjects in the first cohort. Cytomegalovirus status was reported to be diagnosed by the classifier with high specificity and sensitivity in both the original and validation cohorts. V-gene and J-gene trimming of TCR beta chains was associated with a missense DCLRE1C variant in a later genetic analysis, and the association was replicated in an independent cohort. A later analysis found that TCR association rates varied across HLA loci, with DRB1 alleles showing the most associated TCRs and HLA-C alleles the fewest. A cluster of highly shared sequence variants was judged likely to represent a technical artifact of the sequencing pipeline. Specific HLA alleles were associated with 15,000 to 20,000 TCR beta sequences at a false discovery rate of 0.05 in a later analysis. Broadly in line with IMGT annotations, most TCR beta V segments showed up in productive rearrangements about 87% or about 30% of the time in an earlier analysis of roughly 590 of the donors. When HLA alleles, especially DR and DQ, strongly co-occurred, attributing TCR associations to individual alleles was difficult. Presence/absence analyses assumed roughly uniform sequencing depth across donors, an assumption that may not hold. Because the 87-base-pair reads could not distinguish some IMGT-functional V segments, including TRBV6-2 and TRBV6-3, those segments were excluded. In a later genetic analysis, fewer N-insertions in productive TCRs were reported among donors in an Asian-associated ancestry cluster than the roughly 700-donor mean. In a later analysis, most CMV-associated TCR beta chains were found to appear HLA-restricted, with HLA associations seemingly driven largely by CMV exposure. For the cohort, immune exposure information was limited to CMV serostatus. Most TCR sequences were observed very rarely across donors, whereas some public TCRs were present in many individuals. Linkage disequilibrium might explain the correlated functional status among segregating V segments, but an unknown experimental factor could not be ruled out. In vitro tests confirmed that a few of the cytomegalovirus-associated TCR beta chains recognize cytomegalovirus antigens. The cohort was sequenced for TCR beta chains only, and without alpha or paired-chain data the features that could be detected were limited. It was suggested by the authors that the approach could potentially be generalized to other disease states and immunological phenotypes. Because some donors lacked HLA typing at each locus, the association tests relied only on the typed subset. Because counts were too low, about 15 rarely observed V segments, including chromosome 9 orphons, were left out of the earlier analysis of about 620 of the donors. A later analysis found that HLA-associated TCR beta chains were more clonally expanded and had lower generation probabilities than equally common non-associated chains. The study listed 150 to 200 TCR beta chains as associated with cytomegalovirus.

At the junction V is shortened by 1 base and J by 6 bases, with 14 bases in between. Including cysteine and phenylalanine, the CDR3 has 16 amino acids. The CDR3 DNA has 48 bases and is translated from base 1. According to the germline V gene (reference sequence), CDR1 reads SGHNT and CDR2 reads YYREEE. Libraries were prepared through the immunoSEQ multiplex PCR assay. The multiplex PCR relied on a mix of 60 forward primers for TCR Vbeta segments and 13 reverse primers for TCR Jbeta segments. Amplification of the CDR3 region of rearranged TCR beta genes was performed with a multiplex PCR assay on genomic DNA. Amplified TCR beta libraries were sequenced as 87-base-pair reads on the Illumina HiSeq System. Per the source publication's procedure: In a later analysis, roughly 80 million unique TCR beta chains were counted across the approximately 640 repertoires, and approximately 11 million of these chains were shared by at least two donors. Raw reads were error-corrected and collapsed into unique sequences with a nearest-neighbor algorithm that merged closely related sequences to remove PCR and sequencing errors. To assign V, D and J gene segments, CDR3 sequences were aligned to IMGT reference sequences. For a sequence to be retained, at least a six-nucleotide match to both a V gene segment and a J gene segment was required. A rearrangement was called productive if the CDR3 had no stop codons and remained in frame with V and J, and every other rearrangement was called non-productive. Following IMGT convention, CDR3 was defined as the stretch from the second conserved V-encoded cysteine to the conserved J-encoded phenylalanine. The earlier analysis of 500 to 600 of the donors excluded sequences that lacked an unambiguous match to a single V gene segment. An earlier analysis of a few hundred of the donors called V segments functional above 56.7% productive rearrangements and segregating when the between-donor standard deviation exceeded 5%. To diagnose cytomegalovirus status from the catalog of TCR beta chain sequences, a statistical classification framework was built. A later analysis assigned V and J genes by comparing TCR nucleotide sequences with IMGT/GENE-DB human TR gene sequences. The TCRdist pipeline was used in a later analysis to assign CDR3 sequences and most-parsimonious VDJ recombination scenarios. In a later analysis, every TCR beta chain was defined by the combination of its CDR3 amino acid sequence and its V-gene family, and reads without a unique V-gene family were dropped. A later analysis removed 592 highly shared, low-generation-probability nucleotide sequences to deal with suspected cross-contamination and a sequencing artifact. A later analysis calculated a clonal expansion index for each public chain from normalized within-repertoire ranks of inferred template counts. Generation probabilities in a later analysis came from a VDJ recombination model fitted to out-of-frame rearrangements, and those results were checked against IGoR. In a later analysis, hypergeometric tests were used to score TCR-TCR, TCR-HLA and TCR-CMV co-occurrence, with a repertoire-size bias correction applied to TCR pairs. In a later analysis, false discovery rates were estimated by permuting HLA or CMV assignments 20 times. In a later analysis, co-occurring TCRs were grouped with DBSCAN, and TCRdist sequence similarity was added when clustering was performed within HLA-allele-positive subsets. Repertoires with fewer than 30,000 or more than 120,000 public chains, plus five repertoires with anomalous nucleotide sharing, were excluded from co-occurrence clustering. TCRdb mirrors the immuneACCESS table, restricted to in-frame sequences. Some clones are absent from its copies; in checked studies, under half trace to an unresolved V gene, and the reason for the others is unknown. Clone size and V and J calls were adopted from that table, with D and trimming inferred from the DNA. The sample table records 150,000 to 200,000 clones; about 79% of these occur just once. Clones ranked in the top ten supply roughly 1.5% of the sample.

The sequence links TRBV5-4 to TRBJ1-6; no D segment can be confidently identified. This clonotype was sampled from a man younger than 30 in good health and CMV-seronegative. Sequencing used PBMCs. This receptor carries the CDR3 CASSLYGGPLNSPLHF. The base sequence is TGTGCCAGCAGCTTGTATGGAGGGCCGCTTAATTCACCCCTCCACTTT.